A selection of T cell receptor beta chains follows, all from one sample in a study of T cells after yellow fever vaccination. TCRdb reanalysed the 5' RACE reads using MiXCR and keeps one entry per CDR3 protein. Among roughly 330,000 distinct CDR3 sequences listed, about 4% were seen once. Sequencing used PBMCs, obtained 5 days after the yellow fever booster vaccination. These receptors were collected from a man aged 18 to 30 who received the YFV17D yellow fever vaccine. Each CDR3 is given with its conserved first and last residue. Fields, in order: CDR3 protein, CDR3 DNA, J gene, D gene, V gene, clone size. A D gene is named only where the DNA matches it firmly. Expanded clones get a size class; other rows say once, few or many, or leave the size out.

CDR3 protein: CASSLYRGGNQPQHF
CDR3 DNA: TGTGCCAGCAGCTTATATCGGGGGGGCAATCAGCCCCAGCATTTT
J gene: TRBJ1-5
D gene: NA
V gene: TRBV7-2
clone size: many

CDR3 protein: CSASAEQGGLSPQHF
CDR3 DNA: TGCAGTGCTAGTGCCGAGCAGGGCGGGCTGTCGCCCCAGCATTTT
J gene: TRBJ1-5
D gene: NA
V gene: TRBV20-1
clone size: few

CDR3 protein: CASSQSSGEEPQHF
CDR3 DNA: TGTGCCAGCAGCCAGAGTTCCGGGGAGGAGCCCCAGCATTTT
J gene: TRBJ1-5
D gene: NA
V gene: TRBV4-2
clone size: few

CDR3 protein: CASSFWQSYEQYF
CDR3 DNA: TGTGCCAGCAGTTTCTGGCAGTCCTACGAGCAGTACTTC
J gene: TRBJ2-7
D gene: NA
V gene: TRBV12-3/TRBV12-4
clone size: NA

CDR3 protein: CASSLVLATNTEAFF
CDR3 DNA: TGCGCCAGCAGCCTGGTTCTTGCGACGAACACTGAAGCTTTCTTT
J gene: TRBJ1-1
D gene: NA
V gene: TRBV5-1
clone size: many

CDR3 protein: CASSLTGGAEQFF
CDR3 DNA: TGTGCCAGCAGCTTAACAGGGGGCGCTGAGCAGTTCTTC
J gene: TRBJ2-1
D gene: TRBD1
V gene: TRBV5-4
clone size: few

CDR3 protein: CSVEAPNTGELFF
CDR3 DNA: TGCAGCGTTGAAGCACCGAACACCGGGGAGCTGTTTTTT
J gene: TRBJ2-2
D gene: NA
V gene: TRBV29-1
clone size: few

CDR3 protein: CASSIYGTERQFF
CDR3 DNA: TGTGCCAGTAGTATATATGGGACAGAGAGGCAGTTCTTC
J gene: TRBJ2-1
D gene: TRBD1
V gene: TRBV19
clone size: few

CDR3 protein: CATRGESSYNEQFF
CDR3 DNA: TGTGCCACACGGGGGGAGAGCTCCTACAATGAGCAGTTCTTC
J gene: TRBJ2-1
D gene: TRBD2
V gene: TRBV12-3/TRBV12-4
clone size: NA

CDR3 protein: CATSRGLAEQETQYF
CDR3 DNA: TGTGCCACCAGCAGGGGACTAGCGGAACAAGAGACCCAGTACTTC
J gene: TRBJ2-5
D gene: TRBD2
V gene: TRBV15
clone size: few

CDR3 protein: CASSFGIAGAYTGELFF
CDR3 DNA: TGCGCCAGCAGCTTTGGGATAGCGGGGGCCTACACCGGGGAGCTGTTTTTT
J gene: TRBJ2-2
D gene: TRBD2
V gene: TRBV5-1
clone size: NA

CDR3 protein: CASSQESDPYTGELFF
CDR3 DNA: TGCGCCAGCAGCCAAGAGTCGGACCCCTACACCGGGGAGCTGTTTTTT
J gene: TRBJ2-2
D gene: NA
V gene: TRBV4-1
clone size: many

CDR3 protein: CASSLFEGDTQYF
CDR3 DNA: TGCGCCAGCAGCTTATTCGAGGGGGATACGCAGTATTTT
J gene: TRBJ2-3
D gene: NA
V gene: TRBV5-1
clone size: NA

CDR3 protein: CASSLTGDNEQFF
CDR3 DNA: TGTGCCAGCAGTTTAACCGGGGACAATGAGCAGTTCTTC
J gene: TRBJ2-1
D gene: NA
V gene: TRBV12-3/TRBV12-4
clone size: many

CDR3 protein: CASSPKGSGGTDTQYF
CDR3 DNA: TGTGCCAGCAGCCCGAAGGGTTCGGGGGGCACAGATACGCAGTATTTT
J gene: TRBJ2-3
D gene: NA
V gene: TRBV3-1
clone size: few

CDR3 protein: CASSQYEVSYEQYF
CDR3 DNA: TGCGCCAGCAGCCAATATGAGGTGTCCTACGAGCAGTACTTC
J gene: TRBJ2-7
D gene: NA
V gene: TRBV4-3
clone size: few

CDR3 protein: CASSQVEVAAAFF
CDR3 DNA: TGCGCCAGCAGCCAAGTAGAAGTCGCGGCCGCTTTCTTT
J gene: TRBJ1-1
D gene: NA
V gene: TRBV4-1
clone size: many

CDR3 protein: CAISDPGQETQYF
CDR3 DNA: TGTGCCATCAGTGATCCAGGGCAAGAGACCCAGTACTTC
J gene: TRBJ2-5
D gene: NA
V gene: TRBV10-3
clone size: few

CDR3 protein: CASSQDRTDSDTQYF
CDR3 DNA: TGTGCCAGCAGCCAAGATCGTACGGATTCGGATACGCAGTATTTT
J gene: TRBJ2-3
D gene: NA
V gene: TRBV4-2
clone size: NA

CDR3 protein: CASSSILQGLQFF
CDR3 DNA: TGTGCCAGCAGCTCCATCCTACAGGGACTTCAGTTTTTT
J gene: TRBJ1-4
D gene: NA
V gene: TRBV7-8
clone size: NA

CDR3 protein: CASSLSGLGSPLHF
CDR3 DNA: TGTGCCAGCAGCTTATCAGGGCTGGGTTCACCCCTCCACTTT
J gene: TRBJ1-6
D gene: NA
V gene: TRBV7-9
clone size: NA

CDR3 protein: CASTKTGPERAFF
CDR3 DNA: TGCGCCAGCACGAAGACTGGGCCAGAGAGGGCTTTCTTT
J gene: TRBJ1-1
D gene: NA
V gene: TRBV5-1
clone size: many